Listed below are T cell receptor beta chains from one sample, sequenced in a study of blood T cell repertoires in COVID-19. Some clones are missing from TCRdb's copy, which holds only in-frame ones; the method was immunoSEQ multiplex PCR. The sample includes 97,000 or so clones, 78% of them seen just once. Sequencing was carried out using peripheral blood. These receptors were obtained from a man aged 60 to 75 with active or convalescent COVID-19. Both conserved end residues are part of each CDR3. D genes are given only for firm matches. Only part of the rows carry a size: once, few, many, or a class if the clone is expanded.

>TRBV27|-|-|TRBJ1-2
CASSLGSTDSVYGYTF
TGTGCCAGCAGTCTGGGGTCGACAGATTCCGTCTATGGCTACACCTTC
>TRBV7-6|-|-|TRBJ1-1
CASSRQLGSNTEAFF
TGTGCCAGCAGCCGACAGCTAGGTTCGAACACTGAAGCTTTCTTT
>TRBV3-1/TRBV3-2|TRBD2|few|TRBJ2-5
CASSQDPGGWETQYF
TGTGCCAGCAGCCAAGACCCGGGAGGTTGGGAGACCCAGTACTTC
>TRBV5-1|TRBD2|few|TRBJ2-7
CASSLRGMGTSIARDEQYF
TGCGCCAGCAGCTTACGGGGGATGGGGACTAGCATCGCTCGAGACGAGCAGTACTTC
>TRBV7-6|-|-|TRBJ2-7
CASSLGLQGAYEQYF
TGTGCCAGCAGCTTAGGGCTCCAGGGCGCCTACGAGCAGTACTTC
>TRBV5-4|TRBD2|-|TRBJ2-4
CASSRLAGGMAKNIQYF
TGTGCCAGCAGTAGGCTAGCGGGAGGTATGGCCAAAAACATTCAGTACTTC
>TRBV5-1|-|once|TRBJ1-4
CASRIRGGNEEKLFF
TGCGCCAGCAGAATCCGCGGGGGTAATGAAGAAAAACTGTTTTTT
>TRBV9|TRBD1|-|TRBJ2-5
CASSARQGRETQYF
TGTGCCAGCAGCGCTAGACAGGGAAGGGAGACCCAGTACTTC
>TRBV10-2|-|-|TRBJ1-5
CASSESVRASNQPQHF
TGCGCCAGCAGTGAGTCGGTCAGGGCGAGCAATCAGCCCCAGCATTTT
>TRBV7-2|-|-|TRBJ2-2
CASKKDRNTGELFF
TGTGCCAGCAAGAAGGACAGGAACACCGGGGAGCTGTTTTTT
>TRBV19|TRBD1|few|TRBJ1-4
CASYGTGNHRGEKLFF
TGTGCCAGCTACGGGACAGGTAATCACAGAGGTGAAAAACTGTTTTTT
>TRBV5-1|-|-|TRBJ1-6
CASSPDRNNSPLHF
TGCGCCAGCAGCCCGGACAGAAATAATTCACCCCTCCACTTT
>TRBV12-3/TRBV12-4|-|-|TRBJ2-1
CASTRSRQSEQFF
TGTGCCAGCACCCGGAGTAGGCAATCCGAGCAGTTCTTC
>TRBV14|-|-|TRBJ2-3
CASSHYMDSSTDTQYF
TGTGCCAGCAGCCATTATATGGACAGTAGCACAGATACGCAGTATTTT
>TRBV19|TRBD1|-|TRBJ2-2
CASSIGDRDTGELFF
TGTGCCAGTAGTATAGGGGACAGGGATACCGGGGAGCTGTTTTTT
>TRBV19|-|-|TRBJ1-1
CASSIGQVTEAFF
TGTGCCAGTAGTATAGGACAGGTCACTGAAGCTTTCTTT
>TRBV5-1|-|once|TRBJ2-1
CASSLDSYSGIHNEQFF
TGCGCCAGCAGCTTGGACTCGTACTCCGGGATCCACAATGAGCAGTTCTTC
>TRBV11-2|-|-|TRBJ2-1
CASRRDNSYNEQFF
TGTGCCAGCCGGCGGGATAATTCCTACAATGAGCAGTTCTTC
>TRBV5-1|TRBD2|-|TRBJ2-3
CASSLSAGGRADTQYF
TGCGCCAGCAGCTTGTCCGCGGGAGGAAGGGCAGATACGCAGTATTTT
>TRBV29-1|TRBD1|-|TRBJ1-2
CSAKGDRASNYGYTF
TGCAGCGCGAAAGGGGACAGGGCCTCCAACTATGGCTACACCTTC
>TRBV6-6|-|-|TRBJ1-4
CASSISGVGEKLFF
TGTGCCAGCAGTATTTCAGGGGTTGGTGAAAAACTGTTTTTT
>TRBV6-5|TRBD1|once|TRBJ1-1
CASSPDRGMNTEAFF
TGTGCCAGCAGCCCAGACAGGGGGATGAACACTGAAGCTTTCTTT
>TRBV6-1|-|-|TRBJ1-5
CASSERQGQPQHF
TGTGCCAGCAGTGAACGGCAGGGACAGCCCCAGCATTTT
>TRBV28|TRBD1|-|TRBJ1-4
CASSTIVPHRTGSNEKLFF
TGTGCCAGCAGTACTATAGTGCCCCATCGGACAGGGTCTAATGAAAAACTGTTTTTT
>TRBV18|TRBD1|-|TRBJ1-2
CASSQGAQGYGYTF
TGTGCCAGTTCCCAGGGGGCGCAAGGCTATGGCTACACCTTC